This entry lists 18 T cell receptor beta chains sequenced from one sample in a study of blood T cells in healthy people across ages. A second PCR of roughly 6 to 12 cycles used a sample-barcoded 5' primer and a J-beta primer mix. TCRdb processed the 5' RACE reads anew with MiXCR; each CDR3 protein has one entry. The sample records approximately 850,000 distinct CDR3 sequences, more than 40% being singletons. Sequenced input: blood. These receptors all stem from a man aged 55 to 70 in good health.

This clonotype was detected once. V and J are TRBV12-3 or TRBV12-4 and TRBJ2-5; D is ambiguous. CDR3 length equals 11 residues. V was cut by 2 bases and J by 8 bases, with 6 bases left in between. CDR3 residues: CASSLLATQYF. The DNA of the CDR3 is TGTGCCAGCAGTTTACTTGCAACCCAGTACTTC.

The genes are TRBV7-2 and TRBJ2-5; D tentatively reads TRBD1 or TRBD2 (5 bases each). Looked up from germline, CDR1 is SGHTA and CDR2 is FQGNSA. The CDR3 has 14 amino acids. V lost 5 bases and J lost 2, with 12 bases in between. CDR3 nucleotides: TGTGCCAGCAGCCGCCGGGACCAACAAGAGACCCAGTACTTC. Its protein product is CASSRRDQQETQYF.

This clonotype has more than one count but fewer than ten. The rearrangement uses TRBV5-1 and TRBJ2-3, with D tentatively TRBD1 (6 bases). The CDR3 totals 15 residues. Per the germline V gene, CDR1 is SGHRS and CDR2 is YFSETQ. Trimming shortened V by 3 bases and J by 1 base, and 12 bases separated the two germline ends. The CDR3 region has the DNA TGCGCCAGCAGCTCACTGACAGGTCGCACAGATACGCAGTATTTT. Translating it yields CASSSLTGRTDTQYF.

A few counts support this clonotype. The chain combines TRBV20-1 with TRBJ2-7, with 11 bases that match TRBD1. The V gene's germline CDR1 is DFQATT and CDR2 SNEGSKA (reference sequence). V shed 4 bases and J 0 bases; nucleotides not matched to a gene: 2. This CDR3 contains 14 residues. This chain's CDR3 is CSATGQGASYEQYF. The CDR3 region has the DNA TGCAGTGCTACCGGACAGGGGGCCTCCTACGAGCAGTACTTC.

This clonotype was recorded once. At one of its ends the junction is not consistent with the germline gene, which may arise from a read error. The DNA of the CDR3 is TGTGCCGGCAGTTCCGCGGCTAGCGGGGTCTCCTACAATGAGCAGTTCTTC. Translated: CAGSSAASGVSYNEQFF. The chain uses TRBV6-2 or TRBV6-3 and TRBJ2-1; 9 bases line up with TRBD2. The germline CDR1 and CDR2 sequences are MNHEY and SVGEGT. The CDR3 has 17 residues.

This clonotype was picked up a small number of times. This rearrangement joins TRBV12-3 or TRBV12-4 to TRBJ1-1; tentatively, D is TRBD1 (6 bases). The V end lost 3 bases, the J end lost 4 bases, and 9 bases lay between the germline ends. The CDR3 spans 13 residues. CDR3 DNA: TGTGCCAGCAGTTTTGGGGGGCCCACTGAAGCTTTCTTT. Translation: CASSFGGPTEAFF.

This clonotype was recorded once. This chain links TRBV7-9 with TRBJ2-4; D ambiguous. The end of the DNA is better explained by TRBJ2-7, so the J call may be wrong. This CDR3 region has 12 residues. Germline V gives CDR1 SEHNR, CDR2 FQNEAQ (reference sequence). DNA of the CDR3: TGTGCCAGCAGCTTATCCGGGTTCGAGCAGTACTTC. This gives the protein CASSLSGFEQYF.

The V call is TRBV9, the J call TRBJ2-7; D unclear. Germline V gene data show CDR1 as SGDLS and CDR2 as YYNGEE. Trimming took 5 bases from V and 6 from J, leaving 15 bases between them. CDR3 length: 13 residues. CDR3 sequence: CASSQATRSEQYF. CDR3 in DNA: TGTGCCAGCAGTCAAGCTACGAGAAGCGAGCAGTACTTC. Supplemented by reference TRBV9 and TRBJ2-7, the full variable domain reads DSGVTQTPKHLITATGQRVTLRCSPRSGDLSVYWYQQSLDQGLQFLIQYYNGEERAKGNILERFSAQQFPDLHSELNLSSLELGDSALYFCASSQATRSEQYFGPGTRLTVT.

This clonotype was observed a few times. The chain recombines TRBV7-2 with TRBJ2-1; 7 bases map to TRBD2. This CDR3 contains 15 residues. The germline CDR1 and CDR2 sequences are SGHTA and FQGNSA. J was trimmed by 4 bases and V by 1 base; bases with no gene match: 4. The CDR3 spells CASSLDRAGYNEQFF. CDR3 sequence (DNA): TGTGCCAGCAGCTTAGATCGAGCGGGGTACAATGAGCAGTTCTTC.

This chain connects TRBV6-6 to TRBJ2-1; possible D gene TRBD2, 5 bases. The germline CDR1 and CDR2 sequences are MNHNY and SVGAGI (reference sequence). V was clipped by 4 bases and J by 10 bases, with 11 bases between them. The CDR3 is 12 amino acids. CDR3 sequence: CASSSPSREQFF. CDR3 nucleotides: TGTGCCAGCAGTTCTCCTAGCCGAGAGCAGTTCTTC.

Worth noting for this clonotype: At one of its ends the junction is not consistent with the germline gene, which may arise from a read error. The chain joins TRBV29-1 to TRBJ2-1; TRBD2 is a possible D gene (6 bases). This CDR3 is built from 14 residues. Germline CDR1 SQVTM, CDR2 ANQGSEA. For the CDR3, the DNA is TGCGGCGTTGGTGAAAGGAGGGCCTACAATGAGCAGTTCTTC. It specifies CGVGERRAYNEQFF.

The chain has TRBV12-3 or TRBV12-4 and TRBJ2-3; the D is unclear. Trimming took off 3 bases at V and 4 bases at J, with 26 bases between the two ends. The CDR3 has 19 amino acids. The CDR3: CASSLFRSEFSLSADTQYF. CDR3 nucleotides: TGTGCCAGCAGTTTGTTCAGGTCAGAATTCAGCCTCAGCGCAGATACGCAGTATTTT.

This chain connects TRBV29-1 to TRBJ2-2; 9 bases map to TRBD2. The length of the CDR3 is 15 residues. V lost 6 bases and J lost 4; bases outside the gene matches: 9. From germline, CDR1 is SQVTM and CDR2 ANQGSEA. The CDR3 DNA reads as TGCAGCGTGCGGGGACTAGCTCCGGCCACCGGGGAGCTGTTTTTT. The encoded protein is CSVRGLAPATGELFF.

This clonotype has just a few counts. The chain has TRBV20-1 and TRBJ2-1, with D hard to call. Trimming pared 6 bases from V and 9 bases from J, leaving 12 bases between. The CDR3 is 11 amino acids. Germline V gene lookup returns CDR1 DFQATT and CDR2 SNEGSKA (reference sequence). CDR3 residues: CSAMTVGEQFF. The CDR3 DNA reads TGCAGTGCCATGACCGTGGGTGAGCAGTTCTTC.

In this sample, this clonotype turned up a few times. This rearrangement joins TRBV2 to TRBJ2-5, with TRBD2 matching 8 bases. CDR1 and CDR2 (germline): SNHLY, FYNNEI. J lost 2 bases, V lost 6 bases, and 8 bases had no gene match. CDR3 length: 15 amino acids. The CDR3 here is CASRRSGTRQETQYF. Written as DNA, the CDR3 is TGTGCCAGCAGGCGATCCGGGACTAGACAAGAGACCCAGTACTTC. The full variable domain, its missing parts supplied by reference TRBV2 and TRBJ2-5, is EPEVTQTPSHQVTQMGQEVILRCVPISNHLYFYWYRQILGQKVEFLVSFYNNEISEKSEIFDDQFSVERPDGSNFTLKIRSTKLEDSAMYFCASRRSGTRQETQYFGPGTRLLVL.

This clonotype showed up just a few times. The V call is TRBV11-2, the J call TRBJ2-5; D is undetermined. The CDR3 contains 13 residues. Germline assignment: CDR1 SGHAT and CDR2 FQNNGV. V shed 5 bases and J shed 3 bases, with 10 bases lying between them. In DNA, the CDR3 is TGTGCCAGCAGCCCTTCAGTCAAAGAGACCCAGTACTTC. As protein: CASSPSVKETQYF.

This chain uses TRBV18 with TRBJ2-5; perhaps TRBD2 as D (5 bases). Germline values: CDR1 KGHSH, CDR2 LQKENI. The CDR3 spans 15 residues. V lost 0 bases and J 1 base, leaving 9 bases between the germline ends. For the CDR3, the DNA is TGTGCCAGCTCACCACCCGGAGGCGCCCAAGAGACCCAGTACTTC. Translating gives CASSPPGGAQETQYF.

In this sample, this clonotype turned up a few times. The chain has TRBV4-1 and TRBJ2-7; the match to TRBD1 covers 7 bases. The CDR3 contains 15 residues. Unmatched junction bases numbered 7, after V lost 5 bases and J lost 0 bases. The germline CDR1 and CDR2 sequences are MGHRA and YSYEKL. The CDR3 nucleotides read TGCGCCAGCAGCAGGTTCCGGGACAGCTCCTACGAGCAGTACTTC. Its translation: CASSRFRDSSYEQYF.